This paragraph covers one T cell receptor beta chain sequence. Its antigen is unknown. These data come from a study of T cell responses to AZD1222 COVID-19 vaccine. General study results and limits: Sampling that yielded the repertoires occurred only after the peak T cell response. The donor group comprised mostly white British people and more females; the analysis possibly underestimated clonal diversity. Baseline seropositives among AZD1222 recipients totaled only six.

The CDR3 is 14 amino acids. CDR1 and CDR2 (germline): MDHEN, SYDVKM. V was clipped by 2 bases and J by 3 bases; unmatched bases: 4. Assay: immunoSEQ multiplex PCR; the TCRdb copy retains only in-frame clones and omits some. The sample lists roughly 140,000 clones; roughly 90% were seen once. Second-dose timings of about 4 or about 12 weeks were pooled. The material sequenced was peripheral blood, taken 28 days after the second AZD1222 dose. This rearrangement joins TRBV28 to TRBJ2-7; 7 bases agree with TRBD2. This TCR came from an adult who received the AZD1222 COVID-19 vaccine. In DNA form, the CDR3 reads TGTGCCAGCAGTTTAAGTGGGACTATCTACGAGCAGTACTTC. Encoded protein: CASSLSGTIYEQYF.